This T cell receptor (beta chain) was profiled in a study of cytomegalovirus exposure and HLA in healthy donors. Using immunoSEQ multiplex PCR, the repertoire was profiled, and TCRdb retains in-frame clones only, with some absent. The sample yields roughly 140,000 clones, about nine tenths seen once. The CDR3 is 14 residues long. Trimming stripped 3 bases from V and 4 bases from J, with 12 bases between. CDR1 and CDR2 (germline): SGDLS, YYNGEE. Sequences were obtained from PBMCs. The rearrangement links TRBV9 to TRBJ2-3; the D gene is possibly TRBD2 (5 bases). The TCR originated in a man between 18 and 35 years old in good health and CMV-seronegative. CDR3 residues: CASSGTPRADTQYF. CDR3 sequence (DNA): TGTGCCAGCAGCGGGACTCCTAGGGCAGATACGCAGTATTTT.